A selection of T cell receptor beta chains follows, all from one sample in a study of blood T cell repertoires in COVID-19. The data were produced by immunoSEQ multiplex PCR, yet TCRdb's version contains in-frame clones alone and is incomplete. This table has roughly 81,000 clones, around nine tenths appearing once. Source material: peripheral blood. These receptors all come from a man between 65 and 85 years old with active or convalescent COVID-19. The CDR3 runs from the conserved cysteine through the conserved F or W. D genes are given only for firm matches. Rows may omit the clone size; those that give it use once, few, many or a size class.

abundance	v_gene	d_gene	j_gene	CDR3aa	CDR3nt
.	TRBV18	.	TRBJ1-6	CASSPTGEYNSPLHF	TGTGCCAGCTCACCGACAGGAGAATATAATTCACCCCTCCACTTT
.	TRBV10-2	.	TRBJ2-1	CASSELGRQLITYNEQFF	TGCGCCAGCAGTGAGTTGGGTCGACAGTTAATCACCTACAATGAGCAGTTCTTC
.	TRBV10-3	TRBD2	TRBJ2-3	CAISPTGLAGTEDTQYF	TGTGCCATCAGCCCCACTGGATTAGCGGGGACTGAGGATACGCAGTATTTT
.	TRBV19	.	TRBJ1-6	CASSITGGRPDSPLHF	TGTGCCAGTAGTATCACCGGGGGACGTCCGGATTCACCCCTCCACTTT
.	TRBV2	TRBD2	TRBJ2-7	CASRRGLAGGPSYEQYF	TGTGCCAGCAGGAGAGGACTAGCGGGGGGCCCTAGCTACGAGCAGTACTTC
.	TRBV29-1	TRBD2	TRBJ2-3	CSVPTSGGHTDTQYF	TGCAGCGTCCCGACTAGCGGGGGGCACACAGATACGCAGTATTTT
.	TRBV7-6	TRBD1	TRBJ1-2	CASSPPGTGIYGYTF	TGTGCCAGCAGCCCACCCGGGACAGGGATCTATGGCTACACCTTC
.	TRBV3-1/TRBV3-2	TRBD2	TRBJ2-2	CASSQDLGLAGGTNTGELFF	TGTGCCAGCAGCCAAGACCTGGGACTAGCGGGGGGCACGAACACCGGGGAGCTGTTTTTT
.	TRBV18	.	TRBJ2-6	CASSPAGVGANVLTF	TGTGCCAGCTCACCCGCCGGGGTGGGGGCCAACGTCCTGACTTTC
few	TRBV6-1	.	TRBJ1-6	CASSEKGGSSYNSPLHF	TGTGCCAGCAGTGAAAAGGGAGGGAGCTCCTATAATTCACCCCTCCACTTT
once	TRBV19	TRBD1	TRBJ1-2	CASRDGQGYGYTF	TGTGCCAGTAGGGATGGACAGGGGTATGGCTACACCTTC
once	TRBV4-1	.	TRBJ2-5	CASSQGSGTQYF	TGCGCCAGCAGCCAAGGGTCAGGGACCCAGTACTTC
.	TRBV7-9	.	TRBJ1-1	CASSLAVGMNTEAFF	TGTGCCAGCAGCTTAGCGGTGGGCATGAACACTGAAGCTTTCTTT
once	TRBV18	.	TRBJ1-5	CASSRDINSNQPQHF	TGTGCCAGCTCCCGCGACATAAATAGCAATCAGCCCCAGCATTTT
.	TRBV9	.	TRBJ1-3	CASSVDGSGNTIYF	TGTGCCAGCAGCGTAGACGGTTCTGGAAACACCATATATTTT
.	TRBV9	.	TRBJ1-1	CASSADIYTEAFF	TGTGCCAGCAGCGCAGACATATACACTGAAGCTTTCTTT
.	TRBV5-1	TRBD1	TRBJ2-7	CASSWGGQGMYEQYF	TGCGCCAGCAGCTGGGGAGGACAGGGTATGTACGAGCAGTACTTC
.	TRBV7-2	TRBD2	TRBJ2-3	CASSFPGLHTDTQYF	TGTGCCAGCAGCTTCCCGGGACTACACACAGATACGCAGTATTTT
.	TRBV7-2	.	TRBJ1-5	CASSLGRALEWPQHF	TGTGCCAGCAGCTTAGGCAGGGCCCTGGAGTGGCCCCAGCATTTT
.	TRBV19	TRBD2	TRBJ2-7	CASGPGGTSYEQYF	TGTGCCAGTGGACCCGGGGGGACCTCCTACGAGCAGTACTTC
.	TRBV2	TRBD1	TRBJ2-5	CATGQGGETQYF	TGTGCCACCGGACAGGGGGGAGAGACCCAGTACTTC
.	TRBV5-1	.	TRBJ2-5	CASSLPLTRSGQYF	TGCGCCAGCAGCTTGCCGCTCACTAGGTCGGGCCAGTACTTC
.	TRBV19	TRBD1	TRBJ2-5	CASKSTGAGETQYF	TGTGCCAGTAAATCGACAGGGGCAGGGGAGACCCAGTACTTC
.	TRBV12-3/TRBV12-4	.	TRBJ1-5	CASSLVSNQPQHF	TGTGCCAGCAGTTTGGTCAGTAATCAGCCCCAGCATTTT
once	TRBV5-1	TRBD2	TRBJ2-7	CASSRGLAGGEEQYF	TGCGCCAGCAGTCGCGGACTAGCGGGGGGAGAGGAGCAGTACTTC
.	TRBV7-2	.	TRBJ1-1	CASTPGRVGLAFF	TGTGCCAGCACCCCGGGCAGGGTAGGATTAGCTTTCTTT
.	TRBV6-1	TRBD1	TRBJ2-1	CASEKTGNPYNEQFF	TGTGCCAGCGAGAAGACAGGGAATCCCTACAATGAGCAGTTCTTC
.	TRBV11-2	.	TRBJ1-1	CASSPLFGRGGRDTEAFF	TGTGCCAGCAGCCCGCTGTTCGGCAGGGGTGGGCGAGACACTGAAGCTTTCTTT
.	TRBV5-1	TRBD2	TRBJ2-1	CASTGGGALRFANEQFF	TGCGCCAGCACGGGCGGGGGGGCCCTGCGGTTCGCCAATGAGCAGTTCTTC
.	TRBV6-5	TRBD1	TRBJ1-5	CATAGQFNQPQHF	TGCGCCACGGCGGGACAGTTCAATCAGCCCCAGCATTTT
.	TRBV5-1	TRBD1	TRBJ1-1	CASSLGGGFMNTEAFF	TGCGCCAGCAGCTTGGGAGGGGGCTTCATGAACACTGAAGCTTTCTTT